This T cell receptor (beta chain) was obtained from a study of blood T cells in healthy people across ages. The authors ran a second PCR of 7 to 11 cycles using a sample-barcoded 5' primer and a J-beta primer mix. Every cDNA was tagged by a template-switch adaptor with 12 random nucleotides. Each single sample gave us at least 2.5 million CDR3-containing paired-end reads. TCRdb used MiXCR to reprocess the 5' RACE reads, holding one entry per CDR3 protein. The sample has around 870,000 distinct CDR3 sequences, under 35% seen once. Germline-derived CDR1 and CDR2 are LNHNV and YYDKDF (reference sequence). The CDR3 runs to 15 residues. Findings of the study overall: It was not possible, with unsorted PBMCs, to conclusively compare naive and antigen-experienced cells. From one million sequenced T cells, diversity estimates were lower bounds.

Concerning this clonotype itself: As yet, its antigen is unknown. One end of the junction does not line up with germline, which may come from a read error.

V is TRBV15 and J is TRBJ1-6; TRBD1 is a possible D gene (6 bases). This clonotype originated in a woman over 75 in good health. Sequencing used blood. CDR3 bases: TGTGCCACCAGCAGGGGACAAGTACCGGGTTCACCCCCCCACTTT. It codes for CATSRGQVPGSPPHF.